Presented here are 18 T cell receptor beta chains from one specimen sequenced in a study of T cell responses to AZD1222 COVID-19 vaccine. The assay was immunoSEQ multiplex PCR, and TCRdb's table has in-frame clones only and misses some. The table includes over 95,000 clones, 87% detected once. This specimen consisted of peripheral blood, obtained on day 0 of AZD1222 vaccination. Source of these receptors: an adult in good health.

This clone showed up just once. The chain recombines TRBV7-9 with TRBJ2-3; no clear D gene. The CDR3 contains 13 residues. V shed 6 bases and J shed 3 bases, with 10 bases lying between them. CDR1 and CDR2 from the germline V gene are SEHNR and FQNEAQ (reference sequence). CDR3 nucleotides: TGTGCCAGCAGTCTTGACGGGACAGATACGCAGTATTTT. Its protein is CASSLDGTDTQYF.

The chain employs TRBV24-1 and TRBJ1-6, with D possibly being TRBD1 (5 bases). The CDR3 runs to 14 residues. With 7 bases removed from V and 7 bases from J, the gap between germline ends came to 13 bases. The germline V gene encodes CDR1 KGHDR and CDR2 SFDVKD. In nucleotides, the CDR3 is TGTGCCACCAGGGGTGGGACGGAGAATTCACCCCTCCACTTT. Protein: CATRGGTENSPLHF.

V gene TRBV5-1 combines with J gene TRBJ2-3; TRBD2 matches 12 bases. Germline loops: CDR1 SGHRS, CDR2 YFSETQ. The junction had 17 bases not matched to a gene; V was cut back by 3 bases and J by 9 bases. The CDR3 length is 18 residues. The CDR3 spells CASSSPHYPTSGGRTQYF. The DNA for the CDR3 is TGCGCCAGCAGCTCGCCGCACTATCCGACTAGCGGGGGAAGGACGCAGTATTTT.

The chain couples TRBV7-2 to TRBJ2-3, with D hard to call. The V end was cut by 3 bases, the J end by 6 bases, with 16 bases between. Per germline, CDR1 SGHTA and CDR2 FQGNSA. This CDR3 spans 15 amino acids. The CDR3 loop reads CASSFRPGSRDTQYF. The CDR3 DNA is TGTGCCAGCAGCTTCCGTCCGGGCTCGAGGGATACGCAGTATTTT.

The chain links TRBV28 to TRBJ1-1; possibly TRBD1 for D (5 bases). The V gene lost 5 bases and the J gene lost 1 base, with 14 bases spanning the gap. Germline lookup yields CDR1 MDHEN and CDR2 SYDVKM. There are 15 residues in the CDR3. The CDR3 reads CASSMMGEKNTEAFF. The CDR3 nucleotides are TGTGCCAGCAGTATGATGGGGGAAAAGAACACTGAAGCTTTCTTT.

The chain's CDR3 is CATSREPGGFTYEQYF. Written as DNA, the CDR3 is TGTGCCACCAGCAGAGAACCAGGGGGCTTTACCTACGAGCAGTACTTC. V usage is TRBV15 and J usage is TRBJ2-7; 8 nucleotides align to TRBD1. CDR3 length equals 16 residues. Germline V gene sequence: CDR1 LNHNV, CDR2 YYDKDF (reference sequence). J lost 2 bases, V lost 0 bases, and 6 bases had no gene match.

The chain has TRBV7-2 and TRBJ1-1; D is unclear. Germline V gene sequence: CDR1 SGHTA, CDR2 FQGNSA. This CDR3 is 14 amino acids long. Trimming stripped 3 bases from V and 0 bases from J, with 8 bases between. For the CDR3, the DNA is TGTGCCAGCAGCTTCTTTGGGGTGAACACTGAAGCTTTCTTT. Residues: CASSFFGVNTEAFF.

This clone showed up just once. This chain joins TRBV2 and TRBJ1-1; D is perhaps TRBD1 (6 bases). CDR1 SNHLY and CDR2 FYNNEI come from the germline V gene. With 6 bases removed from V and 7 bases from J, the gap between germline ends came to 12 bases. The CDR3 totals 12 residues. CDR3 bases: TGTGCCAGCAGCGGAGGGGGATTTGAAGCTTTCTTT. Translation: CASSGGGFEAFF.

The chain links TRBV6-6 to TRBJ2-4; 12 nucleotides line up with TRBD1. Germline V gene lookup returns CDR1 MNHNY and CDR2 SVGAGI (reference sequence). With V trimmed by 5 bases and J by 8 bases, 7 bases remained unmatched. CDR3 length: 15 amino acids. Here the CDR3 DNA reads TGTGCCAGCAGTGGGACAGGGGGCGCGAATGACATTCAGTACTTC. The encoded protein is CASSGTGGANDIQYF.

The J gene is TRBJ1-5, the V gene TRBV10-3; unclear D gene. V was cut by 0 bases and J by 9 bases, with 6 bases left in between. The CDR3 contains 12 residues. The germline V gene encodes CDR1 ENHRY and CDR2 SYGVKD. Here the CDR3 DNA reads TGTGCCATCAGTGAGTCGCTCGGGCCCCAGCATTTT. Its translation: CAISESLGPQHF.

The chain recombines TRBV5-4 with TRBJ2-1; 13 bases map to TRBD2. Germline V lookup: CDR1 SGHNT, CDR2 YYREEE (reference sequence). The ends lost 0 bases at V and 7 bases at J; junction bases unmatched: 7. The CDR3 is made up of 17 amino acids. This chain's CDR3 is CASSLVGGTSGMNEQFF. DNA for the CDR3: TGTGCCAGCAGCTTGGTAGGCGGGACTAGCGGGATGAATGAGCAGTTCTTC.

The chain recombines TRBV5-4 with TRBJ2-3; TRBD1 matches 7 bases. The CDR3 has 15 residues. With V trimmed by 0 bases and J by 3 bases, 4 bases remained unmatched. Germline CDR1 SGHNT, CDR2 YYREEE (reference sequence). The CDR3 coding sequence is TGTGCCAGCAGCTTGGAGGGGGCGAAGACAGATACGCAGTATTTT. The encoded protein is CASSLEGAKTDTQYF.

V and J are TRBV2 and TRBJ2-7; D is perhaps TRBD2 (6 bases). The CDR3 sequence is 11 residues long. Per the germline V gene, CDR1 is SNHLY and CDR2 is FYNNEI. V lost 3 bases to trimming and J lost 6 bases, with 6 bases between them. DNA of the CDR3: TGTGCCAGCAGTGAGGGGGGCGAGCAGTACTTC. Amino acid sequence: CASSEGGEQYF.

This chain links TRBV5-1 with TRBJ1-1; a possible D gene is TRBD1 (5 bases). Germline V gene data show CDR1 as SGHRS and CDR2 as YFSETQ. Trimming took off 5 bases at V and 2 bases at J, with 13 bases between the two ends. This CDR3 spans 14 amino acids. The CDR3 bases are TGCGCCAGCAGGTTACCGGGGGTCAACACTGAAGCTTTCTTT. Translating it yields CASRLPGVNTEAFF.

The CDR3 DNA follows: TGTGCCAGCAGCTTCGGACAGAGTTGGAGCTCCTACGAGCAGTACTTC. Its protein product is CASSFGQSWSSYEQYF. This chain connects TRBV7-8 to TRBJ2-7; possible D gene TRBD1, 6 bases. Germline CDR1 reads SGHVS; CDR2 reads FQNEAQ. The CDR3 runs 16 residues. V gave up 3 bases and J gave up 0 bases, with 15 bases separating them.

The rearrangement joins TRBV27 to TRBJ2-3, with D perhaps assigned TRBD1 or TRBD2 (7 bases each). V was shortened by 3 bases and J by 3 bases, with 19 bases between the two germline ends. The length of the CDR3 is 17 residues. Germline assignment: CDR1 MNHEY and CDR2 SMNVEV (reference sequence). The CDR3 DNA reads TGTGCCAGCAGTTTTATTTATCGTCAGGGGGGGACAGATACGCAGTATTTT. It encodes CASSFIYRQGGTDTQYF.

The genes are TRBV28 and TRBJ2-7; 7 bases align to TRBD1. Germline assignment: CDR1 MDHEN and CDR2 SYDVKM. Losses at the gene ends were 5 bases for V and 4 bases for J; bases not matched to a gene: 2. The CDR3 contains 12 residues. The CDR3 sequence: CASSPGQYEQYF. The CDR3 DNA sequence: TGTGCCAGCAGTCCGGGACAGTACGAGCAGTACTTC.

The chain employs TRBV7-6 and TRBJ1-3, with 7 bases fitting TRBD1. Germline V gene data show CDR1 as SGHVS and CDR2 as FNYEAQ. The V gene end was trimmed by 0 bases and the J gene end by 1 base; junction bases not matched to a gene: 3. The CDR3 is 16 residues long. CDR3 protein: CASSLAWTGSGNTIYF. The CDR3 nucleotides read TGTGCCAGCAGCTTAGCGTGGACAGGATCTGGAAACACCATATATTTT.